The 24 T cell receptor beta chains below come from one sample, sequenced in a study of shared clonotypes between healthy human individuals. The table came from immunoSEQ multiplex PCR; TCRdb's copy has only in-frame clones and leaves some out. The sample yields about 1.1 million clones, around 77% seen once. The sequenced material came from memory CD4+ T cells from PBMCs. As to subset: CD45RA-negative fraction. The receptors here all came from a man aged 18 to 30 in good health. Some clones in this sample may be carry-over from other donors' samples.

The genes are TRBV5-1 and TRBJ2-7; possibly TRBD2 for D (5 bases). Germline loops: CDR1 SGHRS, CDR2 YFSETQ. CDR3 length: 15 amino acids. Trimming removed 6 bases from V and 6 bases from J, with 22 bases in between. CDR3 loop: CASTRLPGRWGEQYF. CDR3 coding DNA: TGCGCCAGCACCCGACTTCCGGGGAGATGGGGCGAGCAGTACTTC.

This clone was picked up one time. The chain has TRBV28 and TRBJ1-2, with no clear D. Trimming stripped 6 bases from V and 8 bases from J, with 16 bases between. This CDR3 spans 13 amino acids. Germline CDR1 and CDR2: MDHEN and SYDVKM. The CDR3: CASSLIGSWGYTF. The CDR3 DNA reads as TGTGCCAGCAGCCTAATTGGGTCCTGGGGCTACACCTTC.

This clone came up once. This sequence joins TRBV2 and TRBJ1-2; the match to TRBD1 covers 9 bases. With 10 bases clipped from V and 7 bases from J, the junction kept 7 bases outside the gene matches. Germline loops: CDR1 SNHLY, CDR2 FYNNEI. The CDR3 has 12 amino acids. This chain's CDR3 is CANTGTGSGYTF. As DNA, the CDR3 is TGTGCCAACACCGGGACAGGGAGTGGCTACACCTTC.

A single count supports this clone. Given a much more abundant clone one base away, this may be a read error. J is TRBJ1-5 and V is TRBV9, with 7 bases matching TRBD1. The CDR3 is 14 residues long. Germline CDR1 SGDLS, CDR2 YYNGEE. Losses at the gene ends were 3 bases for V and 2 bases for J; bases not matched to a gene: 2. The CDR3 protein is CASSGTGGNQPQHF. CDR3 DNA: TGTGCCAGCAGCGGAACAGGGGGCAATCAGCCCCAGCATTTT.

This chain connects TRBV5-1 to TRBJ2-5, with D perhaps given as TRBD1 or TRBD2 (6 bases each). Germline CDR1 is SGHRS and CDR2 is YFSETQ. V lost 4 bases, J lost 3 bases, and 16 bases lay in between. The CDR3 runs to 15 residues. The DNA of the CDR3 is TGCGCCAGCAGCCGCTTTGCCGGGGGCGAAGAGACCCAGTACTTC. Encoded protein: CASSRFAGGEETQYF.

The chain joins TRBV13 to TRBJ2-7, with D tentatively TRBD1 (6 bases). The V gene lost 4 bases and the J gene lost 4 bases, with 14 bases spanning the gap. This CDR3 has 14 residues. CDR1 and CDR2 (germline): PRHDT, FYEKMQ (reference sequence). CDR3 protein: CASSSRGSTYEQYF. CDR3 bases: TGTGCCAGCAGCTCCAGGGGATCGACTTACGAGCAGTACTTC.

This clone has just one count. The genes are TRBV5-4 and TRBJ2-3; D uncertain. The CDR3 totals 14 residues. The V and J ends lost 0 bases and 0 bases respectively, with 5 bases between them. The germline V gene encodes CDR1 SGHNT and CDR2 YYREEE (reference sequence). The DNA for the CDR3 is TGTGCCAGCAGCTTGGACAGTAGCACAGATACGCAGTATTTT. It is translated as CASSLDSSTDTQYF.

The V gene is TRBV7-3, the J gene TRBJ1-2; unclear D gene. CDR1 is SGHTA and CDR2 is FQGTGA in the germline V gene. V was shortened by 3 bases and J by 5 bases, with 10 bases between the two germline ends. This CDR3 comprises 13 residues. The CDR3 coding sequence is TGTGCCAGCAGCTTGACACCGGATTATGGCTACACCTTC. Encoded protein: CASSLTPDYGYTF.

CDR3: CASSLAGSRTDTQYF. CDR3 bases: TGTGCCAGTAGTCTAGCGGGATCCCGCACAGATACGCAGTATTTT. The chain links TRBV19 to TRBJ2-3; 9 nucleotides line up with TRBD2. The CDR3 is made up of 15 amino acids. Germline lookup yields CDR1 LNHDA and CDR2 SQIVND (reference sequence). After removal of 5 bases from V and 1 base from J, the junction contained 4 bases not matched to a gene.

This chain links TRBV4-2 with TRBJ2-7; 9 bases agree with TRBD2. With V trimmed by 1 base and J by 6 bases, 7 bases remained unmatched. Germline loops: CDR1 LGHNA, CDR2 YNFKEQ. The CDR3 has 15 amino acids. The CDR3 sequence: CASSQVEREVSEQYF. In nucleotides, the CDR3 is TGTGCCAGCAGCCAAGTAGAGCGGGAGGTCTCCGAGCAGTACTTC.

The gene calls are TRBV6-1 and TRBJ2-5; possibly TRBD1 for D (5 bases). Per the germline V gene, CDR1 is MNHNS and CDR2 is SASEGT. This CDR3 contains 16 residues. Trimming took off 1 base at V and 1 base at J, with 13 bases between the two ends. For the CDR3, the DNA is TGTGCCAGCAGTGAAGGGACATCCTCCCCCCAAGAGACCCAGTACTTC. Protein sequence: CASSEGTSSPQETQYF.

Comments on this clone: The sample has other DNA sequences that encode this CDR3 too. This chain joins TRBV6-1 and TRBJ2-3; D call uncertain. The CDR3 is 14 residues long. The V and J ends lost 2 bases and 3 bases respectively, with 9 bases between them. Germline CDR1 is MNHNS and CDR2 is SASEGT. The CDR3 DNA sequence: TGTGCCAGCAGTGAACGGGCTGGAACAGATACGCAGTATTTT. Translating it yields CASSERAGTDTQYF.

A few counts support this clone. This chain's CDR3 is CASSTGSDTQYF. CDR3 in DNA: TGTGCCAGCAGTACAGGGTCAGATACGCAGTATTTT. The V gene is TRBV28, the J gene TRBJ2-3, with a tentative D call TRBD1 (6 bases). CDR1 is MDHEN, CDR2 SYDVKM, per germline. The CDR3 covers 12 residues. Trimming removed 5 bases at V and 4 bases at J, with 7 bases between.

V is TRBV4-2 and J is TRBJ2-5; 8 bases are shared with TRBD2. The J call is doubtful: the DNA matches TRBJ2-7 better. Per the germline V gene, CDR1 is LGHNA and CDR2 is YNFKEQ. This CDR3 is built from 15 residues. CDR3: CASSQVSGSPNEQYF. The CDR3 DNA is TGTGCCAGCAGCCAAGTCAGCGGGAGCCCCAACGAGCAGTACTTC.

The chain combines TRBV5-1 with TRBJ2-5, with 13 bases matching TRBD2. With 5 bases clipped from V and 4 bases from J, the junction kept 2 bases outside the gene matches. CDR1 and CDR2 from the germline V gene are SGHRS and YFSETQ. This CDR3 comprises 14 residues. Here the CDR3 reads CASSRLAGGETQYF. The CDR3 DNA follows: TGCGCCAGCAGTCGACTAGCGGGAGGAGAGACCCAGTACTTC.

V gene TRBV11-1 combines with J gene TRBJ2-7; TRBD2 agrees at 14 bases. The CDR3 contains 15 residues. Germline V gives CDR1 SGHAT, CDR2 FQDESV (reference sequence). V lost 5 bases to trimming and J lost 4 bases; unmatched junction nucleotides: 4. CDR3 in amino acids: CASSRLAGGQYEQYF. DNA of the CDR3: TGTGCCAGCAGCCGACTAGCGGGAGGGCAATACGAGCAGTACTTC.

The CDR3 region is CASSSKQGTGELFF. The CDR3 coding sequence is TGCGCCAGCAGCTCAAAACAGGGTACCGGGGAGCTGTTTTTT. The chain is built from TRBV5-1 and TRBJ2-2; D possibly corresponds to TRBD1 (6 bases). Looked up from germline, CDR1 is SGHRS and CDR2 is YFSETQ. The V end was cut by 3 bases, the J end by 5 bases, with 11 bases between. The CDR3 consists of 14 residues.

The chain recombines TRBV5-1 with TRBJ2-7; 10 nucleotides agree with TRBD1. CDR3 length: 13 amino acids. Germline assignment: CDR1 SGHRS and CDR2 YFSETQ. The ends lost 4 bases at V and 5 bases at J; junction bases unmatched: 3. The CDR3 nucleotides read TGCGCCAGCAGCGGACAGGGGGAGGACGAGCAGTACTTC. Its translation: CASSGQGEDEQYF.

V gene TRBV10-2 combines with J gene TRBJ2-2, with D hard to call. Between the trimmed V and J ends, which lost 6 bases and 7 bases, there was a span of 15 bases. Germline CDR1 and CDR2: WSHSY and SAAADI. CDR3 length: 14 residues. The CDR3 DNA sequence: TGCGCCAGCAGCCAAGGATCTGAGGTCGGGGAGCTGTTTTTT. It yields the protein CASSQGSEVGELFF.

The CDR3 bases are TGTGCCAGCAGCGTCGACAGTTCGGGAGATACGCAGTATTTT. This codes for CASSVDSSGDTQYF. The chain carries TRBV9 and TRBJ2-3, with D maybe TRBD1 (5 bases). The V end lost 2 bases, the J end lost 5 bases, and 12 bases lay between the germline ends. This CDR3 comprises 14 residues. Germline lookup yields CDR1 SGDLS and CDR2 YYNGEE.

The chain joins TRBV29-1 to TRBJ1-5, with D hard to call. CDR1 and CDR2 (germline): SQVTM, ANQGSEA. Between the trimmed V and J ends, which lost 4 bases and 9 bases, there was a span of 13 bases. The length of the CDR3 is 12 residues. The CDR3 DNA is TGCAGCGTTGTGGCTCCGCCAGTGCCCCAGCATTTT. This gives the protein CSVVAPPVPQHF. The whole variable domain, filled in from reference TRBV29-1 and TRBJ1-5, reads SAVISQKPSRDICQRGTSLTIQCQVDSQVTMMFWYRQQPGQSLTLIATANQGSEATYESGFVIDKFPISRPNLTFSTLTVSNMSPEDSSIYLCSVVAPPVPQHFGDGTRLSIL.

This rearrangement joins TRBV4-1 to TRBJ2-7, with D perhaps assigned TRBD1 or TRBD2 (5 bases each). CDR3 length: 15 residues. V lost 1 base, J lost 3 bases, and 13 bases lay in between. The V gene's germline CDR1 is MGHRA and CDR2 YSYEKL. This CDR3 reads CASSQAGDPVYEQYF. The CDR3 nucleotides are TGCGCCAGCAGCCAAGCCGGGGACCCGGTCTACGAGCAGTACTTC.

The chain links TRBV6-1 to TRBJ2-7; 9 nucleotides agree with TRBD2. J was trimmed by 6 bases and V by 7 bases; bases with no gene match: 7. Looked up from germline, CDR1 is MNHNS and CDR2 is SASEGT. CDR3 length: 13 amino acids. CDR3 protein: CASTGTSFAEQYF. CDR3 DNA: TGTGCCAGCACCGGGACTAGCTTTGCCGAGCAGTACTTC.

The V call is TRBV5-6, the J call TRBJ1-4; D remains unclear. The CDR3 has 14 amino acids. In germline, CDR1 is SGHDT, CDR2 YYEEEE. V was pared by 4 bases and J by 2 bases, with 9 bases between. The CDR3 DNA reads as TGTGCCAGCAGCCTACCCCTCACTAATGAAAAACTGTTTTTT. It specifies CASSLPLTNEKLFF. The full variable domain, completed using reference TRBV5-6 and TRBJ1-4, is DAGVTQSPTHLIKTRGQQVTLRCSPKSGHDTVSWYQQALGQGPQFIFQYYEEEERQRGNFPDRFSGHQFPNYSSELNVNALLLGDSALYLCASSLPLTNEKLFFGSGTQLSVL.